Below are 22 T cell receptor beta chains sequenced from a single sample in a study of cytomegalovirus exposure and HLA in healthy donors. Here immunoSEQ multiplex PCR was the method, and the copy in TCRdb shows in-frame clones only, minus some. The profile shows over 200,000 clones, around 78% of them singletons. The sequencing sample was made of PBMCs. These TCRs come from a woman under 30 in good health and CMV-seronegative.

In this sample, this clone turned up once. The V and J genes are TRBV28 and TRBJ1-2, with TRBD1 as a possible D gene (5 bases). V shed 5 bases and J shed 4 bases, with 11 bases lying between them. Germline CDR1 and CDR2: MDHEN and SYDVKM. The CDR3 contains 13 residues. The CDR3 DNA reads TGTGCCAGCAGTCTACAGGAGTTCTATGGCTACACCTTC. Encoded protein: CASSLQEFYGYTF.

The V call is TRBV28, the J call TRBJ1-1; 8 nucleotides line up with TRBD1. The trim removed 5 bases at V and 4 bases at J, leaving 3 bases unmatched. The CDR3 totals 13 residues. CDR1 is MDHEN and CDR2 is SYDVKM in the germline V gene. CDR3 DNA: TGTGCCAGCAGTAATGGACAGGGCACTGAAGCTTTCTTT. Translation: CASSNGQGTEAFF.

The CDR3 sequence: CASTDRTNTEAFF. The CDR3 DNA reads TGTGCCAGCACAGACAGGACCAACACTGAAGCTTTCTTT. The chain carries TRBV25-1 and TRBJ1-1; TRBD1 is a possible D gene (6 bases). CDR1 and CDR2 from the germline V gene are MGHDK and SYGVNS. Deletions cut 7 bases from V and 2 bases from J, with 11 bases between. The CDR3 length is 13 residues.

V usage is TRBV6-5 and J usage is TRBJ1-1; 9 nucleotides agree with TRBD1. Unmatched junction bases numbered 6, after V lost 6 bases and J lost 4 bases. CDR1 MNHEY and CDR2 SVGAGI come from the germline V gene. The CDR3 spans 14 residues. This CDR3 is CASSSGQGVTEAFF. In DNA, the CDR3 is TGTGCCAGCAGCTCGGGACAGGGTGTCACTGAAGCTTTCTTT.

V is TRBV5-1 and J is TRBJ1-2; 7 nucleotides line up with TRBD1. CDR3 length: 14 residues. After removal of 4 bases from V and 4 bases from J, the junction contained 7 bases not matched to a gene. Germline assignment: CDR1 SGHRS and CDR2 YFSETQ. The CDR3 loop is CASSGGQIGYGYTF. The CDR3 DNA reads as TGCGCCAGCAGCGGGGGACAGATCGGCTATGGCTACACCTTC. Using reference TRBV5-1 and TRBJ1-2 for the parts outside the CDR3, the full variable domain is KAGVTQTPRYLIKTRGQQVTLSCSPISGHRSVSWYQQTPGQGLQFLFEYFSETQRNKGNFPGRFSGRQFSNSRSEMNVSTLELGDSALYLCASSGGQIGYGYTFGSGTRLTVV.

This rearrangement joins TRBV5-1 to TRBJ1-5, with D uncertain. This CDR3 is built from 16 residues. Germline lookup yields CDR1 SGHRS and CDR2 YFSETQ. V shed 0 bases and J shed 0 bases, with 10 bases lying between them. The CDR3 DNA follows: TGCGCCAGCAGCTTGGGGGCTTCAGATAGCAATCAGCCCCAGCATTTT. It translates to CASSLGASDSNQPQHF.

The rearrangement joins TRBV2 to TRBJ2-7; TRBD1 matches 9 bases. The CDR3 loop spans 15 amino acids. Germline assignment: CDR1 SNHLY and CDR2 FYNNEI. Germline trimming cut 3 bases from V and 6 bases from J; bases unmatched to any gene: 9. The CDR3, as DNA: TGTGCCAGCAGTGAGCATTTGGACAGGGGCGGCGAGCAGTACTTC. This codes for CASSEHLDRGGEQYF.

The chain has TRBV27 and TRBJ2-7; weak D call: TRBD2 (5 bases). Between the trimmed V and J ends, which lost 0 bases and 6 bases, there was a span of 9 bases. This CDR3 has 13 amino acids. CDR1 and CDR2 from the germline V gene are MNHEY and SMNVEV (reference sequence). The CDR3 loop reads CASSLSMRAEQYF. CDR3 in DNA: TGTGCCAGCAGTTTATCGATGCGGGCCGAGCAGTACTTC.

The chain employs TRBV29-1 and TRBJ1-1, with TRBD1 identical over 7 bases. V trimming: 7 bases; J trimming: 3 bases; junction bases outside the gene matches: 11. The CDR3 consists of 14 residues. Looked up from germline, CDR1 is SQVTM and CDR2 is ANQGSEA. The CDR3 DNA sequence: TGCAGCGCGATACAGGGGTCGGGTGACACTGAAGCTTTCTTT. Translation: CSAIQGSGDTEAFF.

The chain links TRBV7-6 to TRBJ2-3; D unresolved. The CDR3 extends over 12 amino acids. Germline V CDR1 and CDR2: SGHVS, FNYEAQ. Trimming left V 4 bases short and J 3 bases short, with 5 bases between. The CDR3 nucleotides are TGTGCCAGCAGCTCCCCAACAGATACGCAGTATTTT. The encoded protein is CASSSPTDTQYF.

The chain joins TRBV5-1 to TRBJ2-5; 15 positions match TRBD2. The J segment lost 4 bases and the V segment lost 3 bases, leaving 10 bases of the junction unmatched. This CDR3 is built from 18 residues. The germline gives CDR1 SGHRS, CDR2 YFSETQ. The CDR3 DNA sequence: TGCGCCAGCAGCTCCGGGACTAGCGGGGGGCCTTGGGCAGAGACCCAGTACTTC. Protein product: CASSSGTSGGPWAETQYF.

This chain joins TRBV27 and TRBJ2-5; D unresolved. The CDR3 extends over 14 amino acids. V lost 6 bases, J lost 1 base, and 12 bases lay in between. Germline CDR1 and CDR2: MNHEY and SMNVEV (reference sequence). The CDR3 protein is CASSPVNPQETQYF. CDR3 nucleotides: TGTGCCAGCAGCCCGGTAAACCCCCAAGAGACCCAGTACTTC.

The chain combines TRBV9 with TRBJ1-2, with no clear D. CDR1 and CDR2 from the germline V gene are SGDLS and YYNGEE. CDR3 length: 15 amino acids. V was pared by 0 bases and J by 4 bases, with 13 bases between. The CDR3 is CASSVDPAPGYGYTF. The CDR3 nucleotides read TGTGCCAGCAGCGTAGACCCGGCCCCGGGCTATGGCTACACCTTC.

The chain uses TRBV9 and TRBJ2-3; the match to TRBD2 covers 7 bases. The junction had 6 bases not matched to a gene; V was cut back by 0 bases and J by 2 bases. Looked up from germline, CDR1 is SGDLS and CDR2 is YYNGEE. The CDR3 has 16 amino acids. The CDR3 region is CASSVGPAGYTDTQYF. CDR3 DNA: TGTGCCAGCAGCGTAGGCCCAGCGGGGTACACAGATACGCAGTATTTT.

The gene calls are TRBV10-1 and TRBJ1-2; D remains unclear. Germline CDR1 is WNHNN and CDR2 is SYGVQD (reference sequence). With 0 bases removed from V and 5 bases from J, the gap between germline ends came to 7 bases. This CDR3 comprises 13 residues. The CDR3 DNA follows: TGCGCCAGCAGTGAGTCGGGGAAATATGGCTACACCTTC. This codes for CASSESGKYGYTF.

The gene calls are TRBV7-2 and TRBJ2-7; D may match TRBD1 or TRBD2 (5 bases each). CDR1 is SGHTA and CDR2 is FQGNSA in the germline V gene. CDR3 size: 18 residues. The V end lost 0 bases, the J end lost 2 bases, and 20 bases lay between the germline ends. In DNA, the CDR3 is TGTGCCAGCAGCTTAGCGGCCGGGACCGCCACTAGGCCCTACGAGCAGTACTTC. Translation: CASSLAAGTATRPYEQYF.

This chain connects TRBV29-1 to TRBJ2-1, with a possible D match to TRBD1 (6 bases). The germline gives CDR1 SQVTM, CDR2 ANQGSEA. Trimming stripped 1 base from V and 5 bases from J, with 12 bases between. The CDR3 contains 14 residues. The CDR3 region has the DNA TGCAGCGTTGAAGGGGCAGGGGCTAACAATGAGCAGTTCTTC. Protein: CSVEGAGANNEQFF.

DNA of the CDR3: TGCGCCAGCAGCCTACAGCAACAAGAGACCCAGTACTTC. Translating it yields CASSLQQQETQYF. The rearrangement links TRBV5-1 to TRBJ2-5; D not certain. V dropped 4 bases and J dropped 2 bases, with 9 bases sitting between them. This CDR3 comprises 13 residues. Looked up from germline, CDR1 is SGHRS and CDR2 is YFSETQ. Combining the CDR3 with reference TRBV5-1 and TRBJ2-5 gives the whole variable domain KAGVTQTPRYLIKTRGQQVTLSCSPISGHRSVSWYQQTPGQGLQFLFEYFSETQRNKGNFPGRFSGRQFSNSRSEMNVSTLELGDSALYLCASSLQQQETQYFGPGTRLLVL.

J is TRBJ1-5 and V is TRBV19; the D is unclear. Trimming stripped 5 bases from V and 6 bases from J, with 8 bases between. CDR3 length: 12 residues. Germline CDR1 reads LNHDA; CDR2 reads SQIVND (reference sequence). CDR3 in amino acids: CASSLHFQPQHF. CDR3 DNA: TGTGCCAGTAGTCTCCACTTTCAGCCCCAGCATTTT.

This clone was counted between two and nine times. The rearrangement uses TRBV10-1 and TRBJ2-7; D is undetermined. This CDR3 is 13 amino acids long. CDR1 and CDR2 from the germline V gene are WNHNN and SYGVQD (reference sequence). Deletions cut 4 bases from V and 5 bases from J, with 12 bases between. The CDR3 region is CASSVLRTNEQYF. The CDR3 DNA sequence: TGCGCCAGCAGTGTCCTCCGTACGAACGAGCAGTACTTC.

The table lists this clone with a few counts. The chain joins TRBV6-1 to TRBJ1-1; D remains unclear. CDR1 MNHNS and CDR2 SASEGT come from the germline V gene. CDR3 size: 11 residues. The V end was cut by 3 bases, the J end by 8 bases, with 7 bases between. This CDR3 reads CASSDPGEAFF. DNA for the CDR3: TGTGCCAGCAGTGACCCGGGGGAAGCTTTCTTT.

The rearrangement joins TRBV9 to TRBJ1-1, with a possible D match to TRBD1 (5 bases). Germline V gene data show CDR1 as SGDLS and CDR2 as YYNGEE. The V gene lost 0 bases and the J gene lost 0 bases, with 9 bases spanning the gap. The CDR3 has 15 amino acids. CDR3 residues: CASSVAGRMNTEAFF. CDR3 coding DNA: TGTGCCAGCAGCGTAGCAGGGCGGATGAACACTGAAGCTTTCTTT. The full variable domain, rest sourced from reference TRBV9 and TRBJ1-1, is DSGVTQTPKHLITATGQRVTLRCSPRSGDLSVYWYQQSLDQGLQFLIQYYNGEERAKGNILERFSAQQFPDLHSELNLSSLELGDSALYFCASSVAGRMNTEAFFGQGTRLTVV.